Sequencing of this T cell receptor (beta chain) was carried out in a study of T cell responses to AZD1222 COVID-19 vaccine. Whole-study context: Second-dose recipients at about 4 or about 12 weeks were treated as one pooled group.

Study results and caveats: With two AZD1222 doses given, Spike-specific TCR breadth and depth both rose. Samples come after the peak T cell response, not at day 14.

The CDR3 runs 15 residues. Looked up from germline, CDR1 is LNHDA and CDR2 is SQIVND (reference sequence). V lost 7 bases and J lost 2; bases outside the gene matches: 10. Concerning this clone: Antigen: not known.

Sequencing was performed with immunoSEQ multiplex PCR; in TCRdb, only in-frame clones are kept and a portion is missing. Of about 130,000 clones listed, around 90% are singletons. The chain has TRBV19 and TRBJ1-1; 7 bases are shared with TRBD1. This material consisted of peripheral blood, taken on day 0 of AZD1222 vaccination. The receptor comes from an adult in good health. CDR3 bases: TGTGCCAGTACCCCGACAGGGTTTAAAAACACTGAAGCTTTCTTT. Translating gives CASTPTGFKNTEAFF.